The clone carrying this TCR beta chain was counted a few times. Its cognate antigen is unknown. TCRdb reprocessed the 5' RACE reads via MiXCR and lists one record per CDR3 protein. The table records roughly 130,000 distinct CDR3 sequences, approximately 16% of them present only once. The data are from a study of T-cell memory formation after mild COVID-19. Study results and caveats: Shrinking CD4+ clones resided mostly in CM and EM, and CD8+ ones in EMRA. Clones contracting across day 15 to 85 had a balanced CD4/CD8 profile; later expanding clones leaned CD4+.

This CDR3 spans 14 amino acids. V was cut by 2 bases and J by 0 bases, with 6 bases left in between. CDR1 is MNHNY and CDR2 is SVGAGI in the germline V gene (reference sequence). The sample taken for sequencing was PBMCs or a T cell subset sorted from them (not recorded which). J is TRBJ2-3 and V is TRBV6-6, with D uncertain. The TCR sequence derives from an adult woman who had mild COVID-19 (a few samples of this study predate the infection). Cell type and time point are not known. This CDR3 reads CASSYQTSTDTQYF. CDR3 bases: TGTGCCAGCAGTTACCAAACTAGCACAGATACGCAGTATTTT.